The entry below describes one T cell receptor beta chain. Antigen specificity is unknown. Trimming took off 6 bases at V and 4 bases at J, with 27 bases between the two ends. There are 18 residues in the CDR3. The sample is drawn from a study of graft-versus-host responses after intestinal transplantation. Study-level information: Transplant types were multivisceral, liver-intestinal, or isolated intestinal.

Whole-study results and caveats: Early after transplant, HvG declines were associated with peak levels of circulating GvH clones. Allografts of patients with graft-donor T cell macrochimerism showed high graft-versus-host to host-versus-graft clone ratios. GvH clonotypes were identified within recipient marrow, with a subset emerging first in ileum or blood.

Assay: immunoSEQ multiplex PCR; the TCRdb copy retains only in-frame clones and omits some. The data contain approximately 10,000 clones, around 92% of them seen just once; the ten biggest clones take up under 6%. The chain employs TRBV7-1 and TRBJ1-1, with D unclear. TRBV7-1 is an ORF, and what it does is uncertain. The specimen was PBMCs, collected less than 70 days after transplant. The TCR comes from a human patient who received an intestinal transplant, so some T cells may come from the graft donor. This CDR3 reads CASRIRPDELVMGTEAFF. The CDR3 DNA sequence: TGTGCCAGCAGAATAAGACCCGACGAACTGGTAATGGGCACTGAAGCTTTCTTT.